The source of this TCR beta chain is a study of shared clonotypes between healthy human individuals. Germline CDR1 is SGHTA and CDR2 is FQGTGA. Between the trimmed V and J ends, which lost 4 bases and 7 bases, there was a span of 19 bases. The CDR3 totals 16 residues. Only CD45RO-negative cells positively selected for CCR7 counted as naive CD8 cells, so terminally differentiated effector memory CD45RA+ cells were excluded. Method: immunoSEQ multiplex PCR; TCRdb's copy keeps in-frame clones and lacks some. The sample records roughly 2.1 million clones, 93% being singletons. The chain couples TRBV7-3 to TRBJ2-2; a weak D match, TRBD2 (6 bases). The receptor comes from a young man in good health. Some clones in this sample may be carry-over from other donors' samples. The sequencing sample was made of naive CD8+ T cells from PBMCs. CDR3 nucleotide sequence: TGTGCCAGCAGCTCCGGGGGTGTTGGGAGAATCGGGGAGCTGTTTTTT. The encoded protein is CASSSGGVGRIGELFF. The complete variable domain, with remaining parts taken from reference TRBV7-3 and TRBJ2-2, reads GAGVSQTPSNKVTEKGKYVELRCDPISGHTALYWYRQSLGQGPEFLIYFQGTGAADDSGLPNDRFFAVRPEGSVSTLKIQRTERGDSAVYLCASSSGGVGRIGELFFGEGSRLTVL.